This T cell receptor (beta chain) was sequenced in a study of shared clonotypes between healthy human individuals. Broader study findings: Estimated clonotype richness was generally higher in naive than memory subsets. Between a few donors, naive CD4 clonotypes were shared at a level of about 5%.

Germline V gene lookup returns CDR1 SGHTA and CDR2 FQGTGA. The CDR3 has 15 amino acids. Unmatched junction bases numbered 8, after V lost 4 bases and J lost 5 bases. Clones were read by immunoSEQ multiplex PCR, and TCRdb kept only the in-frame ones, dropping some. The sample has about 1,900,000 clones; approximately 95% are singletons. In the case of this clone: The antigen is unknown.

Selected positively for CCR7 and CD45RO-negative, naive CD8 cells excluded terminally differentiated effector memory CD45RA+ cells. Material: naive CD8+ T cells sorted from blood. This TCR was sampled from a man aged 18-30 years in good health. The chain couples TRBV7-3 to TRBJ2-5; 9 nucleotides match TRBD1. CDR3 sequence reads: CASSSTGGSLETQYF. DNA of the CDR3: TGTGCCAGCAGCTCGACAGGGGGGAGTTTGGAGACCCAGTACTTC.